A single sample gave rise to the 21 T cell receptor beta chains below, sequenced in a study of Ad26.COV2.S vaccination and SARS-CoV-2 variants. Data came from immunoSEQ multiplex PCR; TCRdb stores just in-frame clones and leaves some out. The profile shows approximately 340,000 clones, 92% of them singletons. Sequences were derived from peripheral blood, sampled after recovery from COVID-19. These receptors came from a human donor who had recovered from COVID-19.

The chain combines TRBV12-5 with TRBJ1-2; 8 bases are shared with TRBD1. Trimming cost V 2 bases and J 5 bases; bases outside gene matches: 13. This CDR3 spans 17 amino acids. CDR1 and CDR2 (germline): LGHNT, FRNRAP. The CDR3 here is CASGLSAGGILGYGYTF. The CDR3 nucleotides are TGTGCTAGTGGTTTGTCGGCAGGGGGCATCTTGGGGTATGGCTACACCTTC. Combining the CDR3 with reference TRBV12-5 and TRBJ1-2 gives the whole variable domain DARVTQTPRHKVTEMGQEVTMRCQPILGHNTVFWYRQTMMQGLELLAYFRNRAPLDDSGMPKDRFSAEMPDATLATLKIQPSEPRDSAVYFCASGLSAGGILGYGYTFGSGTRLTVV.

The rearrangement uses TRBV20-1 and TRBJ1-2; a weak D match, TRBD1 (5 bases). Germline V gives CDR1 DFQATT, CDR2 SNEGSKA (reference sequence). This CDR3 contains 13 residues. The V end lost 3 bases, the J end lost 5 bases, and 13 bases lay between the germline ends. The DNA of the CDR3 is TGCAGTGCTAGTCTTTCACAGGATTATGGCTACACCTTC. This translates into CSASLSQDYGYTF.

This chain links TRBV5-4 with TRBJ2-3; the match to TRBD2 covers 9 bases. Germline CDR1 reads SGHNT; CDR2 reads YYREEE (reference sequence). The ends lost 2 bases at V and 6 bases at J; junction bases unmatched: 4. This CDR3 contains 14 residues. The CDR3 coding sequence is TGTGCCAGCAGCTTACAAGCGGGGGGTGATACGCAGTATTTT. Its translation is CASSLQAGGDTQYF.

The gene calls are TRBV4-2 and TRBJ1-2; D is undetermined. The germline V and J ends were trimmed by 1 base and 8 bases, with 8 bases remaining between them. The CDR3 length is 12 residues. CDR1 and CDR2 (germline): LGHNA, YNFKEQ. CDR3 protein: CASSQAHHGYTF. As DNA, the CDR3 is TGTGCCAGCAGCCAAGCGCATCACGGCTACACCTTC.

The V call is TRBV7-9, the J call TRBJ1-1, with 7 nucleotides matching TRBD1. This CDR3 has 15 residues. V shed 5 bases and J 0 bases; nucleotides not matched to a gene: 6. Germline V lookup: CDR1 SEHNR, CDR2 FQNEAQ (reference sequence). The CDR3 loop is CASSPRDRLNTEAFF. The CDR3 bases are TGTGCCAGCAGCCCGCGGGACAGATTGAACACTGAAGCTTTCTTT. Variable domain in full (rest from reference TRBV7-9 and TRBJ1-1): DTGVSQNPRHKITKRGQNVTFRCDPISEHNRLYWYRQTLGQGPEFLTYFQNEAQLEKSRLLSDRFSAERPKGSFSTLEIQRTEQGDSAMYLCASSPRDRLNTEAFFGQGTRLTVV.

J is TRBJ1-2 and V is TRBV4-3; unclear D gene. There are 14 residues in the CDR3. V lost 0 bases and J lost 0, with 5 bases in between. Germline V gene data show CDR1 as LGHNA and CDR2 as YSLEER. The DNA of the CDR3 is TGCGCCAGCAGCCAAGAAGGTTCTAACTATGGCTACACCTTC. Encoded protein: CASSQEGSNYGYTF.

This chain links TRBV5-1 with TRBJ1-2; D is ambiguous. CDR3 length: 12 residues. The V and J ends lost 4 bases and 4 bases respectively, with 8 bases between them. CDR1 and CDR2 (germline): SGHRS, YFSETQ. The CDR3 DNA reads TGCGCCAGCAGCCCGGAAAGCTATGGCTACACCTTC. This codes for CASSPESYGYTF.

The chain links TRBV7-6 to TRBJ1-6, with unresolved D. Germline CDR1 SGHVS, CDR2 FNYEAQ. V was trimmed by 1 base and J by 6 bases, leaving 13 bases between them. The CDR3 length is 16 residues. CDR3 sequence: CASSLDWILGNSPLHF. DNA of the CDR3: TGTGCCAGCAGCTTAGATTGGATACTTGGTAATTCACCCCTCCACTTT.

The CDR3 sequence is CASSTGSYNEQFF. The CDR3 DNA follows: TGTGCCAGCAGTACGGGGTCCTACAATGAGCAGTTCTTC. The J gene is TRBJ2-1, the V gene TRBV7-6, with D maybe TRBD2 (5 bases). The CDR3 extends over 13 amino acids. V was shortened by 6 bases and J by 1 base, with 7 bases between the two germline ends. Germline CDR1 SGHVS, CDR2 FNYEAQ. The whole variable domain, filled in from reference TRBV7-6 and TRBJ2-1, reads GAGVSQSPRYKVTKRGQDVALRCDPISGHVSLYWYRQALGQGPEFLTYFNYEAQQDKSGLPNDRFSAERPEGSISTLTIQRTEQRDSAMYRCASSTGSYNEQFFGPGTRLTVL.

The chain couples TRBV5-8 to TRBJ2-1; 8 bases map to TRBD1. J gave up 10 bases and V 5 bases, and 14 bases lay outside the gene matches. CDR1 SGHTS and CDR2 YDEGEE come from the germline V gene. The CDR3 has 15 residues. CDR3 bases: TGTGCCAGCAGACCCCGGGGACAGGCCCGTTTGGAGCAGTTCTTC. Residues: CASRPRGQARLEQFF.

The gene calls are TRBV5-1 and TRBJ1-4; unclear D gene. Per germline, CDR1 SGHRS and CDR2 YFSETQ. Trimming took 3 bases from V and 7 from J, leaving 4 bases between them. The length of the CDR3 is 11 residues. Here the CDR3 reads CASSSGEKLFF. The CDR3 region has the DNA TGCGCCAGCAGCTCAGGTGAAAAACTGTTTTTT.

The V call is TRBV3-1 (or the pseudogene TRBV3-2), the J call TRBJ1-4; no clear D. Germline assignment: CDR1 LGHDT and CDR2 YNNKEL (reference sequence). The CDR3 has 16 amino acids. V was shortened by 4 bases and J by 6 bases, with 18 bases between the two germline ends. This chain's CDR3 is CASSRPFGSLDEKLFF. The CDR3 DNA reads TGTGCCAGCAGCCGCCCGTTTGGGAGCTTGGATGAAAAACTGTTTTTT.

J is TRBJ1-4 and V is TRBV7-9; 9 bases map to TRBD1. With V trimmed by 7 bases and J by 3 bases, 6 bases remained unmatched. Germline V gene sequence: CDR1 SEHNR, CDR2 FQNEAQ (reference sequence). This CDR3 spans 15 amino acids. The CDR3 loop is CASNRDREPNEKLFF. The CDR3 bases are TGTGCCAGCAACCGGGACAGGGAACCTAATGAAAAACTGTTTTTT. Looking up the rest from reference TRBV7-9 and TRBJ1-4 gives the full variable domain: DTGVSQNPRHKITKRGQNVTFRCDPISEHNRLYWYRQTLGQGPEFLTYFQNEAQLEKSRLLSDRFSAERPKGSFSTLEIQRTEQGDSAMYLCASNRDREPNEKLFFGSGTQLSVL.

The genes are TRBV6-1 and TRBJ1-5; D is unresolved. This CDR3 region has 13 residues. The germline V gene has CDR1 MNHNS and CDR2 SASEGT. V was pared by 2 bases and J by 5 bases, with 7 bases between. The CDR3 loop reads CASSERLDQPQHF. The CDR3 DNA follows: TGTGCCAGCAGTGAAAGGTTGGATCAGCCCCAGCATTTT.

V gene TRBV3-1 (or the pseudogene TRBV3-2) combines with J gene TRBJ1-5; no clear D gene. Between the trimmed V and J ends, which lost 1 base and 2 bases, there was a span of 9 bases. This CDR3 is built from 15 residues. Germline CDR1 and CDR2: LGHDT and YNNKEL (reference sequence). This CDR3 is CASSQGPNGNQPQHF. CDR3 nucleotides: TGTGCCAGCAGCCAAGGACCGAACGGCAATCAGCCCCAGCATTTT.

The chain employs TRBV6-5 and TRBJ2-7; TRBD2 aligns across 8 bases. CDR3 length: 15 residues. Germline CDR1 and CDR2: MNHEY and SVGAGI. Unmatched junction bases numbered 5, after V lost 0 bases and J lost 4 bases. The CDR3 nucleotides read TGTGCCAGCAGTTACTCGGCGGGGGGTGGGTACGAGCAGTACTTC. Protein sequence: CASSYSAGGGYEQYF.

The genes are TRBV27 and TRBJ1-5; the D gene is possibly TRBD1 (5 bases). The V end lost 1 base, the J end lost 3 bases, and 10 bases lay between the germline ends. Germline lookup yields CDR1 MNHEY and CDR2 SMNVEV (reference sequence). This CDR3 has 15 amino acids. The CDR3 loop is CASSLYAGPNQPQHF. Written as DNA, the CDR3 is TGTGCCAGCAGTTTATATGCGGGGCCCAATCAGCCCCAGCATTTT.

V usage is TRBV27 and J usage is TRBJ2-1, with unresolved D. V gave up 9 bases and J gave up 1 base, with 13 bases separating them. The germline gives CDR1 MNHEY, CDR2 SMNVEV (reference sequence). The length of the CDR3 is 14 residues. This CDR3 reads CASQIWGSYNEQFF. The CDR3 DNA is TGTGCCAGTCAAATATGGGGATCCTACAATGAGCAGTTCTTC.

The chain carries TRBV11-2 and TRBJ1-1; D gene ambiguous. The CDR3 length is 15 residues. V dropped 2 bases and J dropped 3 bases, with 13 bases sitting between them. CDR1 is SGHAT and CDR2 is FQNNGV in the germline V gene. The CDR3: CASSLSRPGYTEAFF. Written as DNA, the CDR3 is TGTGCCAGCAGCTTATCTCGTCCGGGTTACACTGAAGCTTTCTTT. The full variable domain, rest sourced from reference TRBV11-2 and TRBJ1-1, is EAGVAQSPRYKIIEKRQSVAFWCNPISGHATLYWYQQILGQGPKLLIQFQNNGVVDDSQLPKDRFSAERLKGVDSTLKIQPAKLEDSAVYLCASSLSRPGYTEAFFGQGTRLTVV.

The V and J genes are TRBV18 and TRBJ2-1, with a weak D call TRBD1 (6 bases). Germline V gives CDR1 KGHSH, CDR2 LQKENI. V was pared by 3 bases and J by 7 bases, with 19 bases between. The CDR3 extends over 16 amino acids. CDR3 in amino acids: CASSPPQGHPVNEQFF. The DNA for the CDR3 is TGTGCCAGCTCACCTCCGCAGGGACATCCCGTGAATGAGCAGTTCTTC.

The rearrangement uses TRBV3-1 (or the pseudogene TRBV3-2) and TRBJ1-1; TRBD1 is a possible D gene (5 bases). This CDR3 region has 18 residues. V lost 4 bases and J lost 0, with 21 bases in between. CDR1 and CDR2 from the germline V gene are LGHDT and YNNKEL (reference sequence). CDR3 region: CASSRGRDREALNTEAFF. CDR3 DNA sequence: TGTGCCAGCAGCCGAGGCCGGGACCGCGAGGCATTGAACACTGAAGCTTTCTTT.